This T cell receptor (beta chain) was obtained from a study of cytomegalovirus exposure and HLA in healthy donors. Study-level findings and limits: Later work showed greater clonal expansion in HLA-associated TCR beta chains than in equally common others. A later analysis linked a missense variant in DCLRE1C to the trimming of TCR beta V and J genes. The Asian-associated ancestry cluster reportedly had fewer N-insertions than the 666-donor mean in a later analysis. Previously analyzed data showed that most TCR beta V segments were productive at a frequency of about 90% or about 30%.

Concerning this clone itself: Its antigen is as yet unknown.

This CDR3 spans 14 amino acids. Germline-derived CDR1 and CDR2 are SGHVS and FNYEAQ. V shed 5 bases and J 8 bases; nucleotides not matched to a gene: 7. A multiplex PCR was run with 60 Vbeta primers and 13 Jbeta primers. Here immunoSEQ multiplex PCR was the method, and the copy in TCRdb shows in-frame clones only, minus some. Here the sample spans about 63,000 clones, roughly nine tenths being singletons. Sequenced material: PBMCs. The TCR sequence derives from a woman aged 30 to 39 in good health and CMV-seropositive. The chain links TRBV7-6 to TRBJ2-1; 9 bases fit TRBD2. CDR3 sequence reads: CASSPGAGGDEQFF. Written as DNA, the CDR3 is TGTGCCAGCAGCCCGGGAGCGGGAGGCGATGAGCAGTTCTTC.